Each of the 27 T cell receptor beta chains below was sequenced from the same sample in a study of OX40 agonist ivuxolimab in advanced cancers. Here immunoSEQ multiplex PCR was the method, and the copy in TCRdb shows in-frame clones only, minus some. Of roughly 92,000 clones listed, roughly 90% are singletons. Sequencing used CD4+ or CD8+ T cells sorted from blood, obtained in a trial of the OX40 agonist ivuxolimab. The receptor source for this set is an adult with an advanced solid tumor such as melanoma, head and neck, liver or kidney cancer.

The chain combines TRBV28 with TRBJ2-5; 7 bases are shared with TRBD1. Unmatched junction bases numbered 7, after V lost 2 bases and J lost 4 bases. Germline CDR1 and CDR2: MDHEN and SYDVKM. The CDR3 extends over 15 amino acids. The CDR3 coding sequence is TGTGCCAGCAGTTTACCAACAGGGGACGGAGAGACCCAGTACTTC. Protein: CASSLPTGDGETQYF.

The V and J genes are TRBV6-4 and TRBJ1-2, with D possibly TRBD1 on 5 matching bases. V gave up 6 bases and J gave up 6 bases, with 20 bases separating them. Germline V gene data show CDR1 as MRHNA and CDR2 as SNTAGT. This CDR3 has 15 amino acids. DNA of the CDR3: TGTGCCAGCAGCCTCTCGAGGGACGGCCGGAATGGCTACACCTTC. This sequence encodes CASSLSRDGRNGYTF.

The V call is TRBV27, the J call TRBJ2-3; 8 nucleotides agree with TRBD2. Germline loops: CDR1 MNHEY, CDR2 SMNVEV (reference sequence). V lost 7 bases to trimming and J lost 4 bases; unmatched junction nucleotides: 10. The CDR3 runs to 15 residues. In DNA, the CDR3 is TGTGCCAGCAAAGAAAGCGGGAGCCCCCCAGATACGCAGTATTTT. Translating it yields CASKESGSPPDTQYF.

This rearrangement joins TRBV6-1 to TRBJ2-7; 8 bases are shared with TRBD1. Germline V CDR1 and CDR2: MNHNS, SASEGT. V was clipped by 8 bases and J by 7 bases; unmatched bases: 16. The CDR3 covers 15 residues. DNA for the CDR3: TGTGCCAGCGTCCTGACCCGGGACAGGACTTTAGAGCAGTACTTC. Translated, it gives CASVLTRDRTLEQYF.

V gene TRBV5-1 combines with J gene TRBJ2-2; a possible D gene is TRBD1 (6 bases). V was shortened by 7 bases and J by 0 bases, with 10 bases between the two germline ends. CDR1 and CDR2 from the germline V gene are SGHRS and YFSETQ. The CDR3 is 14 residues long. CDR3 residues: CASSGQPNTGELFF. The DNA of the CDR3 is TGCGCCAGCTCTGGACAGCCGAACACCGGGGAGCTGTTTTTT. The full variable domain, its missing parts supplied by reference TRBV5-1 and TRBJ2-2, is KAGVTQTPRYLIKTRGQQVTLSCSPISGHRSVSWYQQTPGQGLQFLFEYFSETQRNKGNFPGRFSGRQFSNSRSEMNVSTLELGDSALYLCASSGQPNTGELFFGEGSRLTVL.

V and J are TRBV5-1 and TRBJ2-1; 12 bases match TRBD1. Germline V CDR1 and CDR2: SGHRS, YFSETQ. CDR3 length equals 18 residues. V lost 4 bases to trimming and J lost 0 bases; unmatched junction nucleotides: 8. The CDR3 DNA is TGCGCCAGCAGCCAGGGACAGGGGGCATCGAGCTCCTACAATGAGCAGTTCTTC. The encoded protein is CASSQGQGASSSYNEQFF.

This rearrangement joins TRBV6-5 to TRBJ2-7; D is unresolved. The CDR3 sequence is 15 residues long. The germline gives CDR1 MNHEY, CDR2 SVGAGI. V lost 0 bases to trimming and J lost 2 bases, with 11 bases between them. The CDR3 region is CASSYSLDLTYEQYF. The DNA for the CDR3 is TGTGCCAGCAGTTACTCCCTCGATCTTACCTACGAGCAGTACTTC.

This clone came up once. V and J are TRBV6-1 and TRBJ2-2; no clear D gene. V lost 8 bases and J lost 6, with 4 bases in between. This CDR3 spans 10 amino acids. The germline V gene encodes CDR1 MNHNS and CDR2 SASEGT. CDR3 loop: CASWAGELFF. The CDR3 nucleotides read TGTGCCAGCTGGGCCGGGGAGCTGTTTTTT.

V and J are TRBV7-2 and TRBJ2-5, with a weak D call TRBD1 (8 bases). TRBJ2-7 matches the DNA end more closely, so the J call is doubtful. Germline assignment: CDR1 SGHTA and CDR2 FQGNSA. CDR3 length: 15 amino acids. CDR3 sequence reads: CASSLVQGGAYEQYF. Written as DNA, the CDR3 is TGTGCCAGCAGCTTAGTACAGGGGGGGGCCTACGAGCAGTACTTC.

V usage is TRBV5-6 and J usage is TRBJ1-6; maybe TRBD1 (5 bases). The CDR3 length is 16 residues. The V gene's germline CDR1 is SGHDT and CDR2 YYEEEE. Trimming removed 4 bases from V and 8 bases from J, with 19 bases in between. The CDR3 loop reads CASSTYRTASDSPLHF. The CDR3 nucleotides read TGTGCCAGCAGCACCTACAGGACCGCATCGGATTCACCCCTCCACTTT. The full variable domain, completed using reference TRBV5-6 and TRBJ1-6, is DAGVTQSPTHLIKTRGQQVTLRCSPKSGHDTVSWYQQALGQGPQFIFQYYEEEERQRGNFPDRFSGHQFPNYSSELNVNALLLGDSALYLCASSTYRTASDSPLHFGNGTRLTVT.

For the CDR3, the DNA is TGTGCCAGCTCACGACTCCGGCCACCTAGCACCTTC. Encoded protein: CASSRLRPPSTF. V gene TRBV18 combines with J gene TRBJ1-2; D remains unclear. This CDR3 spans 12 amino acids. V lost 4 bases, J lost 13 bases, and 16 bases lay in between. CDR1 is KGHSH, CDR2 LQKENI, per germline.

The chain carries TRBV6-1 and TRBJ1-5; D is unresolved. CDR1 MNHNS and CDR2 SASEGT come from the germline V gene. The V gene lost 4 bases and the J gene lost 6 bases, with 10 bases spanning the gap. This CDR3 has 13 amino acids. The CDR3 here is CASSVGISQPQHF. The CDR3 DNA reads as TGTGCCAGCAGTGTAGGGATTAGTCAGCCCCAGCATTTT.

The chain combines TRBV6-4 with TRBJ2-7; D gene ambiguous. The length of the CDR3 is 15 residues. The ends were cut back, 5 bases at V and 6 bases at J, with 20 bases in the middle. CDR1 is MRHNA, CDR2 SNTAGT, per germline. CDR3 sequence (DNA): TGTGCCAGCAGTTTAGTCCAGGCGGTATTACGCGAGCAGTACTTC. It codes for CASSLVQAVLREQYF.

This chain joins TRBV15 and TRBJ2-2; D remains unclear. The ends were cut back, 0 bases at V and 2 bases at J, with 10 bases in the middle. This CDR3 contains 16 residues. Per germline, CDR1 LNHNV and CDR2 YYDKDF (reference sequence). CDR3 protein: CATSRDMPSNTGELFF. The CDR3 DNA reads TGTGCCACCAGCAGAGATATGCCCTCCAACACCGGGGAGCTGTTTTTT.

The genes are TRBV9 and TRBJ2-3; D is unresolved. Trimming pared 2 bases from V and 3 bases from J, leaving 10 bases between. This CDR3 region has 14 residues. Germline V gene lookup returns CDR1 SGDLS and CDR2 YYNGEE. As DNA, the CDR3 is TGTGCCAGCAGCGTCGAGCCGGGTACAGATACGCAGTATTTT. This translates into CASSVEPGTDTQYF.

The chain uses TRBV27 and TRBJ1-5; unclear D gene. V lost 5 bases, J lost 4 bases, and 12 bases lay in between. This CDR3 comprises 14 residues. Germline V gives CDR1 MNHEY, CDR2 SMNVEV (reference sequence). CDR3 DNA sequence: TGTGCCAGCAGTCGAAATCGAGATAATCAGCCCCAGCATTTT. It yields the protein CASSRNRDNQPQHF.

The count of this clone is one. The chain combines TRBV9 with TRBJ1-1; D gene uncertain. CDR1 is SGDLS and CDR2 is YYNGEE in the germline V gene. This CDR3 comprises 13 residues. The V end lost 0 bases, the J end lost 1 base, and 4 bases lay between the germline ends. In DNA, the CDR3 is TGTGCCAGCAGCGTAGCCGCGAACACTGAAGCTTTCTTT. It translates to CASSVAANTEAFF.

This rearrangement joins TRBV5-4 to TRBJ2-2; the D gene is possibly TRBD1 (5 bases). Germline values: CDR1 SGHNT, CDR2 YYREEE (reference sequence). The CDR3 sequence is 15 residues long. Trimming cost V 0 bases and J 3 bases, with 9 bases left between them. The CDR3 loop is CASSLGRADTGELFF. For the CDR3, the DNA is TGTGCCAGCAGCTTGGGCAGGGCAGACACCGGGGAGCTGTTTTTT. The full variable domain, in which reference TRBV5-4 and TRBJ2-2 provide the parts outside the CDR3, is ETGVTQSPTHLIKTRGQQVTLRCSSQSGHNTVSWYQQALGQGPQFIFQYYREEENGRGNFPPRFSGLQFPNYSSELNVNALELDDSALYLCASSLGRADTGELFFGEGSRLTVL.

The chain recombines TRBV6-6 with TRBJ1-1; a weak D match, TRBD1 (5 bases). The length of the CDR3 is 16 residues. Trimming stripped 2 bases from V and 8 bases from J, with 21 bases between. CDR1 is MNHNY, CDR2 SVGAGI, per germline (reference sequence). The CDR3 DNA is TGTGCCAGCAGTTACGAGGGGCGGGTAAAACATGAGGAAGCTTTCTTT. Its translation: CASSYEGRVKHEEAFF.

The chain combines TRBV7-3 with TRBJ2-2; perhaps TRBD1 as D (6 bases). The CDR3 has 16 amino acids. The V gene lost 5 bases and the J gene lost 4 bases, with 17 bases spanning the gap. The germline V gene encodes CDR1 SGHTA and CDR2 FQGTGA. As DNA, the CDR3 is TGTGCCAGCAGCCGAGAGGCCCGGACAGCCACCGGGGAGCTGTTTTTT. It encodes CASSREARTATGELFF.

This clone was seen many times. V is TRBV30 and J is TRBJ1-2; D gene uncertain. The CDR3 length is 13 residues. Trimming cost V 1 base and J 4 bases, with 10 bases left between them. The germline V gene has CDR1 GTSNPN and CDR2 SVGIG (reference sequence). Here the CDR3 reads CAWSARTLYGYTF. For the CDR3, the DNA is TGTGCCTGGAGTGCCAGAACACTCTATGGCTACACCTTC.

CDR3 loop: CASTPSGGYNEQFF. The CDR3 nucleotides are TGTGCCAGTACTCCTAGCGGGGGTTACAATGAGCAGTTCTTC. The chain uses TRBV19 and TRBJ2-1; 10 bases are shared with TRBD2. V gave up 7 bases and J gave up 4 bases; unmatched junction bases: 4. CDR3 length equals 14 residues. Per germline, CDR1 LNHDA and CDR2 SQIVND (reference sequence).

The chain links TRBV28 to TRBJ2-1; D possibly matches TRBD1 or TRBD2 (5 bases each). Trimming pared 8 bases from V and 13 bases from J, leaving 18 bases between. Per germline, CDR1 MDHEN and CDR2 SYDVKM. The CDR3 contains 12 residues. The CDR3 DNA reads TGTGCCAGCGGGGACGTCTTTTCTTTCCAGTTCTTC. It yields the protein CASGDVFSFQFF.

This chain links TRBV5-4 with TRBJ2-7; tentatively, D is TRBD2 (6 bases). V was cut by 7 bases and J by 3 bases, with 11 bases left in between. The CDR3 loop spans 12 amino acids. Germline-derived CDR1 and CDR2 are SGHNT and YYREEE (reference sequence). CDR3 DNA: TGTGCCAGCGGAGGGCCCAACTACGAGCAGTACTTC. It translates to CASGGPNYEQYF. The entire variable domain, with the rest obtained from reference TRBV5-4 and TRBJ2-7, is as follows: ETGVTQSPTHLIKTRGQQVTLRCSSQSGHNTVSWYQQALGQGPQFIFQYYREEENGRGNFPPRFSGLQFPNYSSELNVNALELDDSALYLCASGGPNYEQYFGPGTRLTVT.

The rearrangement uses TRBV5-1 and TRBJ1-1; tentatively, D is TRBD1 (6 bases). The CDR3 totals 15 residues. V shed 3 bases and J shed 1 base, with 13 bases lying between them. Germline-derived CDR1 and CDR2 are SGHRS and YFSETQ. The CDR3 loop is CASSSGGAKNTEAFF. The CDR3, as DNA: TGCGCCAGCAGCTCCGGGGGGGCAAAGAACACTGAAGCTTTCTTT.

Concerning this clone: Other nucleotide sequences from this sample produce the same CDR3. The CDR3 nucleotides are TGTGCCAGTAGTATTGAGGGGTTAGAGACCCAGTACTTC. Translation gives CASSIEGLETQYF. The V gene is TRBV19, the J gene TRBJ2-5; D is perhaps TRBD1 or TRBD2 (5 bases each). The V end lost 3 bases, the J end lost 4 bases, and 9 bases lay between the germline ends. CDR3 size: 13 residues. Germline loops: CDR1 LNHDA, CDR2 SQIVND (reference sequence).

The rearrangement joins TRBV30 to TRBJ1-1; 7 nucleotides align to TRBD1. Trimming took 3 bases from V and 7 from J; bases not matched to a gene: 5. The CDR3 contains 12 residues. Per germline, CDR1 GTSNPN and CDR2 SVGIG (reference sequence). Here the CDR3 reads CAWSPRQGEAFF. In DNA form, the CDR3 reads TGTGCCTGGAGCCCAAGACAGGGTGAAGCTTTCTTT.